One T cell receptor beta chain is described in this entry. Its antigen is as yet unknown. The CDR3 is 19 residues long. Trimming stripped 0 bases from V and 0 bases from J, with 20 bases between. Per germline, CDR1 MGHRA and CDR2 YSYEKL. Cultured CD4+ T cells had their DNA profiled by the Oncomine TCR Beta short-read assay. After culture, CD4+ T cells served as the source for genomic DNA extraction. TCRdb re-derived calls from the PCR reads in MiXCR, one entry per CDR3 protein. The sample carries 20,000 or so distinct CDR3 sequences, about 60% recorded once. The data originate from a study of vaccination and CD4 T cells after COVID-19. The overall study: Median time from second vaccine dose to sampling was 72 days (14 to 241). Study-wide results and limits: This study had few convalescent patients and no early post-infection samples.

Noted treatment: approximately 10-day PBMC culture with coronavirus spike peptide pools or control peptides (ViraFEST assay). The receptor's source is a human donor who had recovered from COVID-19. Sequencing input: CD4+ T cells from blood, cultured in vitro. This chain uses TRBV4-1 with TRBJ1-1, with TRBD1 as a possible D gene (6 bases). The CDR3 loop reads CASSQDSLAGARMNTEAFF. In DNA form, the CDR3 reads TGCGCCAGCAGCCAAGATTCTTTAGCAGGGGCCCGGATGAACACTGAAGCTTTCTTT.